These T cell receptor beta chains were read from a single sample in a study of T cell responses to AZD1222 COVID-19 vaccine. The table came from immunoSEQ multiplex PCR; TCRdb's copy has only in-frame clones and leaves some out. This table has some 200,000 clones, approximately 90% appearing once. The sample here was peripheral blood, taken on day 0 of AZD1222 vaccination. Receptor source: an adult in good health. Both conserved end residues are part of each CDR3. A D gene is named only where the DNA matches it firmly. Some rows have no size entry. The others give once, few or many, or a class for an expanded clone.

J gene,D gene,V gene,clone size,CDR3 protein,CDR3 DNA
TRBJ1-3,TRBD1,TRBV27,NA,CASNTGEGSGNTIYF,TGTGCCAGCAACACAGGGGAAGGCTCTGGAAACACCATATATTTT
TRBJ2-7,NA,TRBV7-9,NA,CASSPFGGPLTYEQYF,TGTGCCAGCAGCCCCTTCGGGGGGCCACTGACCTACGAGCAGTACTTC
TRBJ1-4,NA,TRBV9,NA,CASSVGLSSGEKLFF,TGTGCCAGCAGCGTAGGCTTGAGCTCGGGGGAAAAACTGTTTTTT
TRBJ2-7,TRBD1,TRBV7-9,NA,CASRHDRAITYEQYF,TGTGCCAGCAGACACGACAGGGCCATTACCTACGAGCAGTACTTC
TRBJ1-1,NA,TRBV28,NA,CASSLVGGNTEAFF,TGTGCCAGCAGTTTGGTAGGGGGAAACACTGAAGCTTTCTTT
TRBJ2-7,NA,TRBV7-2,NA,CASSLGGTYEQYF,TGTGCCAGCAGCTTAGGCGGGACCTACGAGCAGTACTTC
TRBJ2-4,TRBD1,TRBV19,NA,CASSIDLETGAKNIQYF,TGTGCCAGTAGTATAGATCTTGAGACAGGGGCCAAAAACATTCAGTACTTC
TRBJ2-2,NA,TRBV27,NA,CASSFSLGAGELFF,TGTGCCAGCAGTTTCTCTCTGGGAGCCGGGGAGCTGTTTTTT
TRBJ1-2,TRBD1,TRBV5-5,NA,CASTRQGARSNYGYTF,TGTGCCAGCACCCGACAGGGGGCCCGGTCTAACTATGGCTACACCTTC
TRBJ1-5,NA,TRBV27,once,CASSRTVGRPQHF,TGTGCCAGCAGCCGGACAGTCGGTCGGCCCCAGCATTTT
TRBJ2-3,NA,TRBV7-9,NA,CASSPIPDTQYF,TGTGCCAGCAGCCCTATTCCAGATACGCAGTATTTT
TRBJ1-1,NA,TRBV19,NA,CASTLVGVGNTEAFF,TGTGCCAGTACCCTAGTAGGGGTAGGGAACACTGAAGCTTTCTTT
TRBJ2-3,NA,TRBV7-6,NA,CASSLARDLPSTDTQYF,TGTGCCAGCAGCTTAGCGAGGGACTTACCAAGCACAGATACGCAGTATTTT
TRBJ2-5,NA,TRBV18,NA,CASSPPISAAGQTQYF,TGTGCCAGCTCACCACCCATTTCGGCCGCTGGGCAGACCCAGTACTTC
TRBJ1-2,NA,TRBV18,NA,CASSPGQGTGGYTF,TGTGCCAGCTCACCAGGTCAGGGCACCGGCGGCTACACCTTC
TRBJ2-7,TRBD2,TRBV7-2,NA,CASSRTSGDSYEQYF,TGTGCCAGCAGTCGGACTAGCGGGGATTCCTACGAGCAGTACTTC
TRBJ2-3,NA,TRBV15,once,CATGLLDRLSTDTQYF,TGTGCCACCGGTCTTTTAGACAGGCTAAGCACAGATACGCAGTATTTT
TRBJ2-1,NA,TRBV2,NA,CASIERALYNEQFF,TGTGCCAGCATAGAGCGGGCACTCTACAATGAGCAGTTCTTC
TRBJ1-2,NA,TRBV9,NA,CASSEDSHGYTF,TGTGCCAGCAGCGAGGACAGCCATGGCTACACCTTC
TRBJ2-1,TRBD2,TRBV2,NA,CASSVLADNEQFF,TGTGCCAGCAGTGTACTAGCGGACAATGAGCAGTTCTTC
TRBJ2-2,NA,TRBV25-1,NA,CASSDPGWTGELFF,TGTGCCAGCAGCGACCCCGGGTGGACCGGGGAGCTGTTTTTT
TRBJ2-7,TRBD2,TRBV19,NA,CASRGLAGYEQYF,TGTGCCAGTAGGGGACTAGCGGGCTACGAGCAGTACTTC
TRBJ1-5,NA,TRBV7-2,NA,CASSVAVSRNQPQHF,TGTGCCAGCAGCGTAGCTGTATCGCGCAATCAGCCCCAGCATTTT
TRBJ1-1,NA,TRBV5-4,NA,CASSSRNTEAFF,TGTGCCAGCAGCTCCCGGAACACTGAAGCTTTCTTT
TRBJ1-2,NA,TRBV27,NA,CASRSTAYYGYTF,TGTGCCAGCAGGTCGACAGCTTACTATGGCTACACCTTC
TRBJ1-1,NA,TRBV4-3,NA,CASSQEGGWTEAFF,TGCGCCAGCAGCCAAGAAGGGGGGTGGACTGAAGCTTTCTTT
TRBJ1-4,TRBD1,TRBV6-5,NA,CASSSKTGETNEKLFF,TGTGCCAGCAGTTCCAAGACAGGGGAAACTAATGAAAAACTGTTTTTT
TRBJ2-1,NA,TRBV7-9,NA,CASSLGGADYNEQFF,TGTGCCAGCAGCTTAGGGGGAGCAGACTACAATGAGCAGTTCTTC
TRBJ1-1,TRBD1,TRBV5-6,NA,CASSLDPGGYTEAFF,TGTGCCAGCAGCTTGGACCCAGGGGGCTACACTGAAGCTTTCTTT
TRBJ2-7,NA,TRBV19,NA,CASSIGSLGGYEQYF,TGTGCCAGTAGTATAGGTTCGCTAGGGGGGTACGAGCAGTACTTC
TRBJ1-2,NA,TRBV20-1,NA,CSASNWGNYGYTF,TGCAGTGCTAGTAATTGGGGGAACTATGGCTACACCTTC
TRBJ2-1,NA,TRBV6-5,NA,CASRPLGPMWNEQFF,TGTGCCAGCAGACCCTTGGGCCCGATGTGGAATGAGCAGTTCTTC
TRBJ2-7,NA,TRBV6-1,once,CASSEGGSRWEQYF,TGTGCCAGCAGTGAAGGTGGGAGTAGATGGGAGCAGTACTTC
TRBJ2-4,TRBD2,TRBV5-6,NA,CASSLQRAGGYIQYF,TGTGCCAGCAGCTTGCAAAGGGCGGGAGGGTACATTCAGTACTTC
TRBJ2-5,TRBD1,TRBV20-1,NA,CSATDRVDQETQYF,TGCAGTGCTACTGACAGGGTTGACCAAGAGACCCAGTACTTC
TRBJ2-2,NA,TRBV2,NA,CASSESGTANTGELFF,TGTGCCAGCAGTGAATCTGGAACCGCGAACACCGGGGAGCTGTTTTTT
TRBJ1-5,NA,TRBV14,NA,CASSQGRDQPQHF,TGTGCCAGCAGCCAAGGGCGGGATCAGCCCCAGCATTTT
TRBJ2-7,NA,TRBV9,NA,CASSVGEEVTYEQYF,TGTGCCAGCAGCGTAGGGGAGGAGGTAACCTACGAGCAGTACTTC
TRBJ1-2,NA,TRBV11-2,NA,CASSLGLDTGTNYGYTF,TGTGCCAGCAGCTTAGGCCTGGATACCGGGACAAACTATGGCTACACCTTC
TRBJ2-3,TRBD1,TRBV19,NA,CASSIRGITDTQYF,TGTGCCAGTAGTATCAGGGGGATCACAGATACGCAGTATTTT
TRBJ2-5,TRBD2,TRBV7-9,NA,CASSLVAGGETQYF,TGTGCCAGCAGCTTAGTTGCGGGGGGTGAGACCCAGTACTTC
TRBJ1-4,NA,TRBV7-9,NA,CASSLGGPNEKLFF,TGTGCCAGCAGCTTGGGCGGCCCTAATGAAAAACTGTTTTTT
TRBJ2-1,NA,TRBV7-9,NA,CARRGEANNEQFF,TGTGCCCGGAGGGGGGAGGCCAACAATGAGCAGTTCTTC
TRBJ2-7,NA,TRBV27,NA,CASRPLRPSSYEQYF,TGTGCCAGCCGTCCCCTGCGGCCAAGCTCCTACGAGCAGTACTTC
TRBJ1-4,NA,TRBV6-4,NA,CASSDSKGFDEKLFF,TGTGCCAGCAGTGACTCGAAAGGGTTCGACGAAAAACTGTTTTTT
TRBJ1-1,NA,TRBV28,NA,CASSLTGNTEAFF,TGTGCCAGCAGTCTGACAGGGAACACTGAAGCTTTCTTT
TRBJ1-3,NA,TRBV7-2,NA,CASSLIARSSGNTIYF,TGTGCCAGCAGCTTAATCGCAAGGAGCTCTGGAAACACCATATATTTT
TRBJ1-4,NA,TRBV6-1,NA,CASSESRAGSFEKLFF,TGTGCCAGCAGTGAATCCCGGGCAGGGAGTTTTGAAAAACTGTTTTTT
TRBJ2-7,NA,TRBV19,NA,CASSRAKVTYEQYF,TGTGCCAGTAGTAGGGCGAAGGTAACCTACGAGCAGTACTTC
TRBJ1-4,NA,TRBV5-3,NA,CARTRPWGSSEKLFF,TGTGCCAGAACCCGGCCCTGGGGGAGCTCTGAAAAACTGTTTTTT
TRBJ1-1,NA,TRBV19,NA,CASKRSNTEAFF,TGTGCCAGCAAGAGATCAAACACTGAAGCTTTCTTT
TRBJ1-2,TRBD1,TRBV7-3,NA,CASSLGAGGGGRTYGYTF,TGTGCCAGCAGCTTAGGGGCAGGGGGAGGAGGGAGAACCTATGGCTACACCTTC
TRBJ1-2,NA,TRBV5-4,NA,CASSSDNNYGYTF,TGTGCCAGCAGCAGTGACAATAACTATGGCTACACCTTC
TRBJ1-6,NA,TRBV6-1,NA,CASSESERPVAPLHF,TGTGCCAGCAGTGAAAGCGAACGGCCGGTGGCACCCCTCCACTTT
TRBJ1-1,NA,TRBV10-3,NA,CAISEGRRNTEAFF,TGTGCCATCAGTGAAGGCAGGAGGAACACTGAAGCTTTCTTT
TRBJ2-2,NA,TRBV15,NA,CATSRDGADTGELFF,TGTGCCACCAGCAGAGATGGCGCGGACACCGGGGAGCTGTTTTTT
TRBJ2-5,NA,TRBV29-1,NA,CSVGLGTQETQYF,TGCAGCGTTGGGCTTGGGACCCAAGAGACCCAGTACTTC
TRBJ1-1,TRBD1,TRBV7-9,NA,CASSPRTGPNTEAFF,TGTGCCAGCAGCCCGCGGACAGGGCCGAACACTGAAGCTTTCTTT
TRBJ2-7,TRBD2,TRBV7-9,NA,CASSLTSGTSYEQYF,TGTGCCAGCAGCTTGACTAGCGGGACCTCCTACGAGCAGTACTTC